This record looks at one T cell receptor (beta chain) sequence and its context. Antigen unknown. The sample is drawn from a study of STAT5B mutations in CD4+ large granular lymphocyte leukemia. Per the germline V gene, CDR1 is SGHTA and CDR2 is FQGNSA. The V gene lost 1 base and the J gene lost 4 bases, with 19 bases spanning the gap. CDR3 length equals 17 residues. Study outcomes and limitations: 8/27 top patient clones versus 2/35 control clones were TRBV06-family. Around 25% of private leukemic clonotypes occurred rarely in other patients' non-leukemic repertoires. Patient CD4-sorted repertoires looked more clonal than healthy CD4+ repertoires, even without putative leukemic clones. The CD4+ versus CD8+ T-LGLL clonality difference may reflect limited sample size.

Data came from immunoSEQ multiplex PCR; TCRdb stores just in-frame clones and leaves some out. The data contain about 45,000 clones, around 86% of them seen just once; the ten biggest clones take up 2.5% to 3%. V usage is TRBV7-2 and J usage is TRBJ2-5; D gene ambiguous. Sample: CD4+ T cells from blood buffy coats. The origin of this receptor is a human donor in good health. This CDR3 reads CASSLDRGAYFGETQYF. The CDR3 nucleotides read TGTGCCAGCAGCTTAGATCGCGGAGCTTACTTTGGAGAGACCCAGTACTTC.